The clone carrying this T cell receptor (beta chain) was counted between two and nine times. What it recognizes is unknown. The V gene's germline CDR1 is MNHEY and CDR2 SMNVEV (reference sequence). CDR3 size: 16 residues. The junction had 9 bases not matched to a gene; V was cut back by 3 bases and J by 7 bases. 5'RACE primed at constant segments yielded TCR alpha and TCR beta cDNA libraries bearing sample barcodes and UMIs. MiXCR was run by TCRdb on the 5' RACE reads, yielding one entry per CDR3 protein. The sample lists about 610,000 distinct CDR3 sequences, roughly 17% occurring once. The data were obtained in a study of T-cell memory formation after mild COVID-19. Across the study: Across donors, TCR clusters were largely donor specific. Study results and limitations: CD4/CD8 balance held among clones contracting day 15 to 85, and later expanders leaned CD4+.

Source material: PBMCs or a T cell subset sorted from them (not recorded which). The chain joins TRBV27 to TRBJ1-6; TRBD1 agrees at 7 bases. The TCR was taken from an adult woman who had mild COVID-19 (a few samples of this study predate the infection). Cell type and time point are not known. The CDR3 DNA is TGTGCCAGCAGTTTGATGGACAGGCCGGGGAATTCACCCCTCCACTTT. It specifies CASSLMDRPGNSPLHF.